This T cell receptor beta chain originates from a study of T-cell memory formation after mild COVID-19. V dropped 2 bases and J dropped 7 bases, with 9 bases sitting between them. The germline V gene has CDR1 WNHNN and CDR2 SYGVQD (reference sequence). The CDR3 is 12 amino acids. TCRdb recomputed calls from the 5' RACE reads with MiXCR, one row per CDR3 protein. This sample has about half a million distinct CDR3 sequences, with over 15% found just once. The count of this clonotype is one. The sequencing sample was made of PBMCs or a T cell subset sorted from them (not recorded which). This receptor was taken from an adult woman who had mild COVID-19 (a few samples of this study predate the infection). Cell type and time point are not known. The chain couples TRBV10-1 to TRBJ2-7; D remains ambiguous. The CDR3 loop is CASSEAHREQYF. The CDR3 nucleotides read TGCGCCAGCAGTGAGGCACATCGTGAGCAGTACTTC.